These 9 T cell receptor beta chains originate from one sample sequenced in a study of beta chain features in type 1 diabetes. The sequenced template was cDNA made from the entire isolated RNA. Profiling relied on immunoSEQ multiplex PCR, and the TCRdb table lists in-frame clones only, not all of them. The data hold about 930,000 clones, with roughly 16% observed a single time. The sequencing sample was made of naive CD4+ T cells from blood. All receptors come from a woman between 18 and 30 years old in good health.

This clone occurred a few times. The V gene is TRBV7-9, the J gene TRBJ2-5; no definite D call. Trimming pared 3 bases from V and 5 bases from J, leaving 13 bases between. The CDR3 spans 14 residues. The germline V gene encodes CDR1 SEHNR and CDR2 FQNEAQ (reference sequence). The CDR3 spells CASSFGNKFETQYF. In DNA, the CDR3 is TGTGCCAGCAGCTTCGGCAACAAGTTCGAGACCCAGTACTTC.

In this sample, this clone turned up a few times. The chain has TRBV7-9 and TRBJ1-2, with TRBD1 matching over 7 bases. V gave up 5 bases and J gave up 2 bases; unmatched junction bases: 8. Germline loops: CDR1 SEHNR, CDR2 FQNEAQ (reference sequence). This CDR3 region has 15 residues. The chain's CDR3 is CASSQVTGTNYGYTF. The CDR3 nucleotides are TGTGCCAGCAGCCAGGTGACAGGGACCAACTATGGCTACACCTTC.

This chain links TRBV5-6 with TRBJ1-2; D is possibly TRBD1 (5 bases). Germline V gene sequence: CDR1 SGHDT, CDR2 YYEEEE. The CDR3 consists of 13 residues. V dropped 5 bases and J dropped 3 bases, with 11 bases sitting between them. The CDR3 loop is CASRDPTDYGYTF. The CDR3 DNA is TGTGCCAGCAGGGATCCGACAGACTATGGCTACACCTTC.

This chain joins TRBV11-1 and TRBJ2-2; D uncertain. From germline, CDR1 is SGHAT and CDR2 FQDESV (reference sequence). V was trimmed by 5 bases and J by 5 bases, leaving 9 bases between them. The CDR3 runs to 13 residues. CDR3 sequence (DNA): TGTGCCAGCAGCCCTTCGGCAACCGGGGAGCTGTTTTTT. This sequence encodes CASSPSATGELFF.

The chain links TRBV5-4 to TRBJ2-1; maybe TRBD2 (6 bases). The germline CDR1 and CDR2 sequences are SGHNT and YYREEE (reference sequence). The ends were cut back, 4 bases at V and 3 bases at J, with 11 bases in the middle. The CDR3 is 14 amino acids. CDR3 DNA: TGTGCCAGCAGCACAGTGGGGGGCTACAATGAGCAGTTCTTC. Amino acids: CASSTVGGYNEQFF.

The V gene is TRBV5-8, the J gene TRBJ2-1; 9 bases map to TRBD1. J gave up 8 bases and V 0 bases, and 12 bases lay outside the gene matches. Germline V gene sequence: CDR1 SGHTS, CDR2 YDEGEE. The length of the CDR3 is 17 residues. In DNA, the CDR3 is TGTGCCAGCAGCTTGGAGACCCCCGGGACAGGGATGGATGAGCAGTTCTTC. Its protein product is CASSLETPGTGMDEQFF.

This clone has more than one count but fewer than ten. The gene calls are TRBV7-9 and TRBJ2-1, with 7 bases matching TRBD2. The germline gives CDR1 SEHNR, CDR2 FQNEAQ (reference sequence). V lost 4 bases to trimming and J lost 6 bases; unmatched junction nucleotides: 9. The CDR3 length is 15 residues. For the CDR3, the DNA is TGTGCCAGCAGCTCCCGGCCCGGGGGGACCAATGAGCAGTTCTTC. Its translation: CASSSRPGGTNEQFF.

This clone has a handful of counts. This chain connects TRBV11-1 to TRBJ1-2; D uncertain. With 5 bases removed from V and 3 bases from J, the gap between germline ends came to 10 bases. CDR1 and CDR2 (germline): SGHAT, FQDESV (reference sequence). The CDR3 contains 13 residues. The chain's CDR3 is CASSLDRDYGYTF. In DNA form, the CDR3 reads TGTGCCAGCAGCCTCGACCGAGACTATGGCTACACCTTC.

The J gene is TRBJ2-1, the V gene TRBV7-2; 10 bases are a match to TRBD1. The trim removed 3 bases at V and 4 bases at J, leaving 3 bases unmatched. Germline lookup yields CDR1 SGHTA and CDR2 FQGNSA. The length of the CDR3 is 15 residues. The CDR3 nucleotides read TGTGCCAGCAGCTTGACAGGGGGCGGGTACAATGAGCAGTTCTTC. This sequence encodes CASSLTGGGYNEQFF.